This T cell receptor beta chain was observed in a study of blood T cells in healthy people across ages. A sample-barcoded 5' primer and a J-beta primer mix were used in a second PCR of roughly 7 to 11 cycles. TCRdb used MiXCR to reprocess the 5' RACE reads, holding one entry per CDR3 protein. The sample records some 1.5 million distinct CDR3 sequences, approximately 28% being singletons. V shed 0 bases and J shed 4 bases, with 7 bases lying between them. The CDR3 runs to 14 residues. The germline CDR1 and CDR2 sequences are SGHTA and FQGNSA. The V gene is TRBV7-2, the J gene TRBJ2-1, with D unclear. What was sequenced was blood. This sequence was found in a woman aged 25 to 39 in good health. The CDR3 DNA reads TGTGCCAGCAGCTTAGCCTCGCCTTACAATGAGCAGTTCTTC. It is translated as CASSLASPYNEQFF.